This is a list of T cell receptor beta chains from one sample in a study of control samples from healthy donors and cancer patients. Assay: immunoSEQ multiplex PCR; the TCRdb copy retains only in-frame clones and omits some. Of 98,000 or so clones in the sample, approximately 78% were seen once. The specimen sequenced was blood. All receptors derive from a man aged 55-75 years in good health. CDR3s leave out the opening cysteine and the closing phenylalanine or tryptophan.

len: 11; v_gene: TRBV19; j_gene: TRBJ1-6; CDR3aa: ASSGTVDSPLH
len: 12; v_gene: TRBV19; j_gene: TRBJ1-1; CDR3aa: ASSIWRADTEAF
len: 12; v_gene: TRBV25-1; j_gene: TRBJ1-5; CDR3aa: ASSDGWTNQPQH
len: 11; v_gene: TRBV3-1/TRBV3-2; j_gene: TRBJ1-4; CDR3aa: ASSQAQGVRLF
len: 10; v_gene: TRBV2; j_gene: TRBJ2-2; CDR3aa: ASSDGLGELF
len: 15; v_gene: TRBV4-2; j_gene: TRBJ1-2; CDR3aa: ASSQHPGALGEGGYT
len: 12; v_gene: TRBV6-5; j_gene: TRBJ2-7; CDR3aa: ASHRDRGAGEQY
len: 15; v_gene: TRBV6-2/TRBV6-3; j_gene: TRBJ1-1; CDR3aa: ASSYWLSQTENTEAF
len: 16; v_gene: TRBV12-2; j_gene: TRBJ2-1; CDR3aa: ASRLGLGSAGSYNEQF
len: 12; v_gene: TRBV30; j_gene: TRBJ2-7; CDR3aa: AWRKDRTFYEQY
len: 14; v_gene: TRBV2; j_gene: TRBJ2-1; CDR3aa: ASSGGLAGGRDEQF
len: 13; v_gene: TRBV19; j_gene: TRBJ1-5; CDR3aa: ASSIEWSGNQPQH
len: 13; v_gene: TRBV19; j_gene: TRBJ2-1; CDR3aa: ASRPTGTGVNEQF
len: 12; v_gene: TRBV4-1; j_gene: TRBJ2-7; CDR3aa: ASSRDSISYEQY
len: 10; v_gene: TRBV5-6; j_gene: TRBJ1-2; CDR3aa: ASSREGLSYT
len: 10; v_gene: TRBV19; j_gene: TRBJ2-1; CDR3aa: ASGGVGGEQF
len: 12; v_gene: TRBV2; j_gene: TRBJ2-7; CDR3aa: ASKADRATYEQY
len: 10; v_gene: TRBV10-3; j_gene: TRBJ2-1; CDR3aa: AISESGLVAF
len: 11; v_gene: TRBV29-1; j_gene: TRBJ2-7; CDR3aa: SGRDPNSYEQY
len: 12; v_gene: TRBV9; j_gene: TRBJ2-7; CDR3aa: ASSLRDYSYEQY
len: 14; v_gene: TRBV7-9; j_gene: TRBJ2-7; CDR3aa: ASSAGLAGELYEQY
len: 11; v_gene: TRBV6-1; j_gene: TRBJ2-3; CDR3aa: ASSEVGKHTQY
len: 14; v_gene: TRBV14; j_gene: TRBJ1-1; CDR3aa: ASRPGFGGGGTEAF
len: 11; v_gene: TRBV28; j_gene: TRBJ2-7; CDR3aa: ASSRGPFYEQY
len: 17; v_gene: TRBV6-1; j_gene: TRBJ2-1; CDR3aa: ASSGPGLAAFKTYNEQF
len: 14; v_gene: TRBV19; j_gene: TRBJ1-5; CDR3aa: ASSIRAGMGNLAQH
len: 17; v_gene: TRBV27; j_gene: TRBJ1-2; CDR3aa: ASSTRLGDRGWKVNGYT
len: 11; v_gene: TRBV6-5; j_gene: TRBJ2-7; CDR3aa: ASRIRGRHEQY
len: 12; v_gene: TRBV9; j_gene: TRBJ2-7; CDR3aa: ASSVGGSGYEQY
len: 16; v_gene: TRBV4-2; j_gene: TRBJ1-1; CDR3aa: ASSQENLAGERNTEAF
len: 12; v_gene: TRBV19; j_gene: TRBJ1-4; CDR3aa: ASSNGQGDEKLF
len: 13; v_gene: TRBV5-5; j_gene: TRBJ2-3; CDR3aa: ASSLQVGGADTQY
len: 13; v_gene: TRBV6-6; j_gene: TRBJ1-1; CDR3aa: ASSDQTAPSTEAF
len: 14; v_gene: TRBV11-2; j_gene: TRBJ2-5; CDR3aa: ASRPPSGRAGETQY
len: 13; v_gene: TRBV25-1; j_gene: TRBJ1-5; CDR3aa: ASSDTGEINQPQH
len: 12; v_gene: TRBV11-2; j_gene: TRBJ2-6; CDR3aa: ASTEGSGANVLT
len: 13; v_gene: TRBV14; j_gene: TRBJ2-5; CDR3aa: ASSHVGALGETQY
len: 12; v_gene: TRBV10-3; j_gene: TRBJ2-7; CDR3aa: AISPTPQGNEQY
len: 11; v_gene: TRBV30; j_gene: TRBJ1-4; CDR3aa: AWSLGQVAKLF
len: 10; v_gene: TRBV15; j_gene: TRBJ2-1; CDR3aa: ATSRDQGEQF
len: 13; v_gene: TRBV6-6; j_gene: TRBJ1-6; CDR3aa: ASSYSSGVGSPLH
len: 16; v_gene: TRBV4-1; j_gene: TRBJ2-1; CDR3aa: ASSQDPPGTSGVNEQF
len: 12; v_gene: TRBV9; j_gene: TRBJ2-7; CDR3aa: ASSTRGGSYEQY
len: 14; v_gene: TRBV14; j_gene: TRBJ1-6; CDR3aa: ASSQWRARGDSPLH
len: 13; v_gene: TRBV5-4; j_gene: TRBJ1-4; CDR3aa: ASSIGQATNEKLF
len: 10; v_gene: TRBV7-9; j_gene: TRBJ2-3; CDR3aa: ASSSRPLTQY
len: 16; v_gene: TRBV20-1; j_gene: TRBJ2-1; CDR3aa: SASSGPGERGGGDEQF
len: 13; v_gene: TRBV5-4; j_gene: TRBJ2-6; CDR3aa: ASKGDPSGANVLT
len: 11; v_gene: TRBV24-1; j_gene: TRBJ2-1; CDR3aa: ATSEIAGGPQF
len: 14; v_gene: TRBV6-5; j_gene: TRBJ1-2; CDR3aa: ASSYSSQGLNYGYT
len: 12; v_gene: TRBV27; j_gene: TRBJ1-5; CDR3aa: ASSRTYSNQPQH
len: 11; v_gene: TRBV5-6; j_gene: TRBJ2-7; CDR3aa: ASSLVVQDEQY
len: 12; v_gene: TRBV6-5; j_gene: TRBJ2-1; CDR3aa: ASTGPDRVGEQF